These T cell receptor beta chains were read from a single sample in a study of blood T cell repertoires in COVID-19. Libraries were prepared by immunoSEQ multiplex PCR; TCRdb keeps only in-frame clonotypes and omits some of them. This sample has a few hundred thousand clones, with 80% found just once. The specimen was PBMCs or T cells enriched from blood (not recorded which). Every receptor here comes from a woman in her thirties or forties with acute COVID-19. Both conserved end residues are part of each CDR3. D genes are given only for firm matches. Clone size is shown for a subset of rows, as once, few, many or a class of expanded clone.

NA	NA	TRBV7-9	TRBJ2-5	TGTGCCAGCAGCTTAGCGCTACAGGGCGGAGAGACCCAGTACTTC	CASSLALQGGETQYF
few	TRBD1	TRBV12-3/TRBV12-4	TRBJ1-2	TGTGCCAGCAGTTCCGGGACAGTCTATGGCTACACCTTC	CASSSGTVYGYTF
NA	TRBD1	TRBV9	TRBJ1-1	TGTGCCAGCAGCGGTATACAGGGGGCGAACACTGAAGCTTTCTTT	CASSGIQGANTEAFF
NA	TRBD2	TRBV19	TRBJ2-4	TGTGCCAGTAGTATAGATTGGGGAGGGAGTTTGAACATTCAGTACTTC	CASSIDWGGSLNIQYF
NA	NA	TRBV30	TRBJ2-2	TGTGCCTGGAGTGTTCAGGGCACCGGGGAGCTGTTTTTT	CAWSVQGTGELFF
NA	NA	TRBV7-9	TRBJ1-5	TGTGCCAGCAGCTTAGGCGGAGGCCGCAGTCAGCCCCAGCATTTT	CASSLGGGRSQPQHF
NA	TRBD1	TRBV9	TRBJ1-6	TGTGCCAGCAGCGTGGCCCACAGGGGATCACCCCTCCACTTT	CASSVAHRGSPLHF
NA	TRBD1	TRBV12-5	TRBJ2-7	TGTGCTAGTGGTCAGGGGGCGGGCTACGAGCAGTACTTC	CASGQGAGYEQYF
NA	TRBD1	TRBV30	TRBJ2-7	TGTGCCTGGATCAGACAGGGGTCCCCCTACGAGCAGTACTTC	CAWIRQGSPYEQYF
NA	NA	TRBV28	TRBJ1-2	TGTGCCAGCAACCCTAATCGGGGTTTAAGACGGTATGGCTACACCTTC	CASNPNRGLRRYGYTF
NA	NA	TRBV19	TRBJ2-2	TGTGCCAGTAGAACGGGGAACACCGGGGAGCTGTTTTTT	CASRTGNTGELFF
NA	NA	TRBV3-1/TRBV3-2	TRBJ2-5	TGTGCCAGCAGCCAACGCCCGGGGGAAGCGGCCCAGTACTTC	CASSQRPGEAAQYF
NA	NA	TRBV5-6	TRBJ1-2	TGTGCCAGCAGCTTGGTACCCAGGGGAAACTATGGCTACACCTTC	CASSLVPRGNYGYTF
NA	NA	TRBV2	TRBJ1-1	TGTGCCAGCAGTGAAGCACAAAACACTGAAGCTTTCTTT	CASSEAQNTEAFF
NA	TRBD2	TRBV27	TRBJ2-3	TGTGCCAGTCCCGGGACTAGCGTTGAAGGTCAAGATACGCAGTATTTT	CASPGTSVEGQDTQYF
NA	TRBD1	TRBV9	TRBJ2-3	TGTGCCAGCAGCGTAGGAAAGATAAACAGGGGCGCAGATACGCAGTATTTT	CASSVGKINRGADTQYF
NA	TRBD2	TRBV15	TRBJ2-2	TGTGCCACCAGCAGAACGGGGACTAGCGGTCTGAACACCGGGGAGCTGTTTTTT	CATSRTGTSGLNTGELFF
many	NA	TRBV11-2	TRBJ1-4	TGTGCCAGCAGCTTAGGCGCCACAACTAATGAAAAACTGTTTTTT	CASSLGATTNEKLFF
NA	TRBD2	TRBV7-2	TRBJ2-7	TGTGCCAGCAGCCGGGAGGGGCCGTCCTACGAGCAGTACTTC	CASSREGPSYEQYF
NA	TRBD2	TRBV6-5	TRBJ2-3	TGTGCCAGCAGTTTTAATAGCGGGAGGGCAGTAGATACGCAGTATTTT	CASSFNSGRAVDTQYF
NA	NA	TRBV6-5	TRBJ2-5	TGTGCCAGCATCAGGAGGGAGACCCAGTACTTC	CASIRRETQYF
NA	NA	TRBV4-1	TRBJ2-2	TGCGCCAGCAGCCAAGCGGGAGTGGTTAGACTCGGAATTAGGAAGCTGTTTTTT	CASSQAGVVRLGIRKLFF
NA	NA	TRBV18	TRBJ1-4	TGTGCCAGCTCACGGTCGGGGGTACCCAATGAAAAACTGTTTTTT	CASSRSGVPNEKLFF
few	NA	TRBV28	TRBJ1-1	TGTGCCAGCAGTTTTCGGGCTGGGGAGGCAGGGTGGAACACTGAAGCTTTCTTT	CASSFRAGEAGWNTEAFF